This TCR beta chain comes out of a study of cytomegalovirus exposure and HLA in healthy donors. Notes on the study in general: TRBV6-2, TRBV6-3 and other indistinguishable V segments were excluded. TCR beta V segments were, for the most part, productive about 87% or about 30% of the time in an earlier analysis. Researchers counted around 160 TCR beta chains as cytomegalovirus-associated. Across donors, most TCRs were seen rarely, yet some public ones were widespread.

Researchers ran the PCR with 60 Vbeta and 13 Jbeta primers. Sequencing was performed with immunoSEQ multiplex PCR; in TCRdb, only in-frame clones are kept and a portion is missing. The profile covers roughly 120,000 clones, with about 8% appearing a single time and 6% taken by the ten largest. The V end lost 3 bases, the J end lost 8 bases, and 5 bases lay between the germline ends. Germline assignment: CDR1 PRHDT and CDR2 FYEKMQ (reference sequence). The CDR3 has 11 amino acids. This clone was seen a handful of times. Its target is not known. The sequence was obtained from a woman aged 40 to 50 in good health and CMV-seropositive. What was sequenced was PBMCs. The chain has TRBV13 and TRBJ2-1; possible D gene TRBD2, 5 bases. Here the CDR3 DNA reads TGTGCCAGCAGCTTGGAGGATGAGCAGTTCTTC. It encodes CASSLEDEQFF. Filled out from reference TRBV13 and TRBJ2-1, the complete variable domain reads AAGVIQSPRHLIKEKRETATLKCYPIPRHDTVYWYQQGPGQDPQFLISFYEKMQSDKGSIPDRFSAQQFSDYHSELNMSSLELGDSALYFCASSLEDEQFFGPGTRLTVL.